This TCR beta chain was captured in a study of blood T cell repertoires in COVID-19. Study information: Samples came from the United States, Italy and Spain, spanning acute and convalescent COVID-19.

Original methodology: Nucleated cell number was recorded as an estimate derived from reference gene primer amplification. Using immunoSEQ multiplex PCR, the repertoire was profiled, and TCRdb retains in-frame clones only, with some absent. V and J calls and clone size are given by that table; D and trimming were obtained from the DNA. This table has under 200,000 clones, about 88% appearing once. This clone was seen a few times. The receptor comes from a man aged 60 to 69 with acute or convalescent COVID-19. The specimen was peripheral blood.

The CDR3 bases are TGTGCCTGGAACGCCGGACAGGGGAGGAACACTGAAGCTTTCTTT. As protein: CAWNAGQGRNTEAFF. The chain carries TRBV30 and TRBJ1-1, with 9 bases matching TRBD1. There are 15 residues in the CDR3. The germline CDR1 and CDR2 sequences are GTSNPN and SVGIG (reference sequence). V shed 4 bases and J 1 base; nucleotides not matched to a gene: 7. The full variable domain, with the rest looked up from reference TRBV30 and TRBJ1-1, is SQTIHQWPATLVQPVGSPLSLECTVEGTSNPNLYWYRQAAGRGLQLLFYSVGIGQISSEVPQNLSASRPQDRQFILSSKKLLLSDSGFYLCAWNAGQGRNTEAFFGQGTRLTVV.